The subject of this entry is one T cell receptor beta chain. Authors' data handling: Using reference gene primer amplification, nucleated cell counts were estimated. Here immunoSEQ multiplex PCR was the method, and the copy in TCRdb shows in-frame clones only, minus some. The D gene and trimming were derived from the DNA, and the V and J assignments and clone size from that table. The top ten hold around 9.1% of the sample, which has 200,000 to 300,000 clones, about nine tenths seen once. This sample stems from a study of blood T cell repertoires in COVID-19. Whole-study context: Specimens from acute and convalescent COVID-19 originated in the United States, Italy and Spain. PBMCs, B-cell-depleted T cells, or T cells were the source of the cDNA or gDNA that made up the material.

The clonotype comes from a man in his forties who had recovered from COVID-19. The sequenced sample was peripheral blood.

The CDR3 region is CASSLTGAQETQYF. DNA for the CDR3: TGCGCCAGCAGCTTGACAGGAGCCCAAGAGACCCAGTACTTC. The V and J genes are TRBV5-1 and TRBJ2-5; D may be TRBD1 (5 bases). Germline loops: CDR1 SGHRS, CDR2 YFSETQ. This CDR3 spans 14 amino acids. Trimming removed 1 base from V and 1 base from J, with 8 bases in between. The variable domain in full, completed from reference TRBV5-1 and TRBJ2-5, reads KAGVTQTPRYLIKTRGQQVTLSCSPISGHRSVSWYQQTPGQGLQFLFEYFSETQRNKGNFPGRFSGRQFSNSRSEMNVSTLELGDSALYLCASSLTGAQETQYFGPGTRLLVL.